This is a list of T cell receptor beta chains from one sample in a study of beta chain features in type 1 diabetes. Measured with immunoSEQ multiplex PCR; TCRdb has only the in-frame clones, and not every one. The sample consists of a few hundred thousand clones, roughly 16% of them appearing once. Sequenced: naive CD4+ T cells from blood. The receptors originated from a woman between 18 and 30 years old in good health. CDR3s include the opening cysteine and the closing phenylalanine or tryptophan. D genes are given only for firm matches. The size entry is marked missing in some rows and otherwise reads once, few, many or a size class.

abundance: NA
j_gene: TRBJ1-2
d_gene: TRBD1
v_gene: TRBV11-2
CDR3nt: TGTGCCAGCAGCTCTACGGGACAGGCTCGGGGCTACACCTTC
CDR3aa: CASSSTGQARGYTF

abundance: few
j_gene: TRBJ2-1
d_gene: TRBD1
v_gene: TRBV7-2
CDR3nt: TGTGCCAGCAGCTCAAGACAGGGGGCATACAATGAGCAGTTCTTC
CDR3aa: CASSSRQGAYNEQFF

abundance: few
j_gene: TRBJ2-1
d_gene: NA
v_gene: TRBV5-1
CDR3nt: TGCGCCAGCAGCTTAGGGGAGGAGAATGAGCAGTTCTTC
CDR3aa: CASSLGEENEQFF

abundance: NA
j_gene: TRBJ2-1
d_gene: NA
v_gene: TRBV28
CDR3nt: TGTGCCAGCTTATACGGGAATGAGCAGTTCTTC
CDR3aa: CASLYGNEQFF

abundance: few
j_gene: TRBJ2-7
d_gene: TRBD2
v_gene: TRBV10-3
CDR3nt: TGTGCCATCAGGAGGGGACTAGCGGGAGTTTACGAGCAGTACTTC
CDR3aa: CAIRRGLAGVYEQYF

abundance: NA
j_gene: TRBJ2-1
d_gene: TRBD2
v_gene: TRBV4-2
CDR3nt: TGTGCCAGCAGCCAGCCCCCCGGGACTAGCGGGAGGGAACTCTACAATGAGCAGTTCTTC
CDR3aa: CASSQPPGTSGRELYNEQFF

abundance: NA
j_gene: TRBJ2-3
d_gene: TRBD2
v_gene: TRBV13
CDR3nt: TGTGCCAGCAGCCTAGCGGGAGGGACAGATACGCAGTATTTT
CDR3aa: CASSLAGGTDTQYF

abundance: NA
j_gene: TRBJ2-3
d_gene: TRBD2
v_gene: TRBV29-1
CDR3nt: TGCAGCGTTTTGGTAGCGGGAGTAGTAGATACGCAGTATTTT
CDR3aa: CSVLVAGVVDTQYF

abundance: NA
j_gene: TRBJ2-1
d_gene: TRBD2
v_gene: TRBV27
CDR3nt: TGTGCCAGCAGTTTATCGAGAATCCATAGCGGGCCCCTTTACAATGAGCAGTTCTTC
CDR3aa: CASSLSRIHSGPLYNEQFF

abundance: few
j_gene: TRBJ2-7
d_gene: NA
v_gene: TRBV5-1
CDR3nt: TGCGCCAGCAGCTTGTTGGGTACCAGGGACTCCTACGAGCAGTACTTC
CDR3aa: CASSLLGTRDSYEQYF

abundance: few
j_gene: TRBJ2-7
d_gene: NA
v_gene: TRBV30
CDR3nt: TGTGCCTGGACCCTACTTAACTCCTACGAGCAGTACTTC
CDR3aa: CAWTLLNSYEQYF

abundance: few
j_gene: TRBJ1-5
d_gene: NA
v_gene: TRBV6-1
CDR3nt: TGTGCCAGCCTCCCGGGTTATAGCAATCAGCCCCAGCATTTT
CDR3aa: CASLPGYSNQPQHF

abundance: few
j_gene: TRBJ1-1
d_gene: TRBD1
v_gene: TRBV28
CDR3nt: TGTGCCAGCAGTCTCCTTGGGACAGGGTTCTGGGGAACGCCCACTGAAGCTTTCTTT
CDR3aa: CASSLLGTGFWGTPTEAFF

abundance: few
j_gene: TRBJ1-4
d_gene: NA
v_gene: TRBV14
CDR3nt: TGTGCCAGCAGCCAAGAGATCACAGGCTCTAATGAAAAACTGTTTTTT
CDR3aa: CASSQEITGSNEKLFF

abundance: NA
j_gene: TRBJ2-7
d_gene: NA
v_gene: TRBV28
CDR3nt: TGTGCCAGCAGTTTATTAGGGCGGGGAAGTCAGGGCTACGAGCAGTACTTC
CDR3aa: CASSLLGRGSQGYEQYF

abundance: NA
j_gene: TRBJ1-2
d_gene: NA
v_gene: TRBV7-2
CDR3nt: TGTGCCAGCAGGATTGGCGGGGGGAACTATGGCTACACCTTC
CDR3aa: CASRIGGGNYGYTF

abundance: NA
j_gene: TRBJ1-2
d_gene: TRBD1
v_gene: TRBV5-4
CDR3nt: TGTGCCAGCAGCTGGGGACAGAACTATGGCTACACCTTC
CDR3aa: CASSWGQNYGYTF

abundance: NA
j_gene: TRBJ1-2
d_gene: NA
v_gene: TRBV30
CDR3nt: TGTGCCTGGAGTGTAGGGGACTATGGCTACACCTTC
CDR3aa: CAWSVGDYGYTF

abundance: NA
j_gene: TRBJ2-2
d_gene: NA
v_gene: TRBV29-1
CDR3nt: TGCAGCGTTCCTCCCGCCGACTTTTTTAAAGACACCGGGGAGCTGTTTTTT
CDR3aa: CSVPPADFFKDTGELFF

abundance: few
j_gene: TRBJ2-7
d_gene: TRBD2
v_gene: TRBV7-6
CDR3nt: TGTGCCAGCAGTCCCATGGGGGAGGGCCTCCACGAGCAGTACTTC
CDR3aa: CASSPMGEGLHEQYF

abundance: NA
j_gene: TRBJ2-7
d_gene: TRBD1
v_gene: TRBV6-5
CDR3nt: TGTGCCAGCATCCCGGGACAGGAAAGGTACGAGCAGTACTTC
CDR3aa: CASIPGQERYEQYF

abundance: NA
j_gene: TRBJ2-3
d_gene: NA
v_gene: TRBV21-1
CDR3nt: TGTGCCAGCAGCAAGGGACAGGTGGAACGCACAGATACGCAGTATTTT
CDR3aa: CASSKGQVERTDTQYF

abundance: few
j_gene: TRBJ2-1
d_gene: NA
v_gene: TRBV12-5
CDR3nt: TGTGCTAGTGGTCGACTGTTAGATGAGCAGTTCTTC
CDR3aa: CASGRLLDEQFF

abundance: NA
j_gene: TRBJ2-1
d_gene: TRBD1
v_gene: TRBV30
CDR3nt: TGTGCCTCGAAAGGGCGGGACAGGGGCTACAATGAGCAGTTCTTC
CDR3aa: CASKGRDRGYNEQFF

abundance: few
j_gene: TRBJ2-1
d_gene: NA
v_gene: TRBV7-3
CDR3nt: TGTGCCAGCGGCTATGACGGAACCGGAGCCAATGAGCAGTTCTTC
CDR3aa: CASGYDGTGANEQFF

abundance: few
j_gene: TRBJ2-7
d_gene: NA
v_gene: TRBV29-1
CDR3nt: TGCAGCGCAGGACGGGGAACAGGGTCCTACGAGCAGTACTTC
CDR3aa: CSAGRGTGSYEQYF

abundance: few
j_gene: TRBJ1-2
d_gene: TRBD1
v_gene: TRBV28
CDR3nt: TGTGCCAGCAGCCGACAGGGGGGCTATGGCTACACCTTC
CDR3aa: CASSRQGGYGYTF

abundance: NA
j_gene: TRBJ2-5
d_gene: NA
v_gene: TRBV12-5
CDR3nt: TGTGCTAGTGGTTTGGGACATCTCCAAGAGACCCAGTACTTC
CDR3aa: CASGLGHLQETQYF

abundance: NA
j_gene: TRBJ2-1
d_gene: TRBD2
v_gene: TRBV6-5
CDR3nt: TGTGCCAGCAGTTCTACTAGCGGGAGGGTGAATGAGCAGTTCTTC
CDR3aa: CASSSTSGRVNEQFF

abundance: few
j_gene: TRBJ2-5
d_gene: TRBD1
v_gene: TRBV4-1
CDR3nt: TGCGCCAGCAGCTCCCGACAGGGCCAAGAGACCCAGTACTTC
CDR3aa: CASSSRQGQETQYF

abundance: NA
j_gene: TRBJ1-2
d_gene: NA
v_gene: TRBV2
CDR3nt: TGTGCCAGCGGCTCGGACAGCCCAACTTATGGCTACACCTTC
CDR3aa: CASGSDSPTYGYTF

abundance: few
j_gene: TRBJ2-2
d_gene: NA
v_gene: TRBV7-3
CDR3nt: TGTGCCAGCAGCTTAATGGCCTGGGGGCGTAACACCGGGGAGCTGTTTTTT
CDR3aa: CASSLMAWGRNTGELFF

abundance: few
j_gene: TRBJ2-7
d_gene: NA
v_gene: TRBV30
CDR3nt: TGTGCCTGGAGTATCGCCTACTACGAGCAGTACTTC
CDR3aa: CAWSIAYYEQYF